This T cell receptor beta chain was retrieved from a study of fetal regulatory T cell absence and autoimmunity. Produced via immunoSEQ multiplex PCR; TCRdb's table is partial and in-frame only. The sample includes 95,000 or so clones, about two thirds of them seen just once. This CDR3 contains 14 residues. From germline, CDR1 is SGHRS and CDR2 YFSETQ. Losses at the gene ends were 4 bases for V and 4 bases for J; bases not matched to a gene: 7. Sequenced sample: pancreas tissue. This chain uses TRBV5-1 with TRBJ2-7, with TRBD1 matching over 8 bases. The clonotype was recovered from a male donor with IPEX syndrome. The CDR3 bases are TGCGCCAGCAGCCAAGGGACAGGAGGGTACGAGCAGTACTTC. This translates into CASSQGTGGYEQYF.